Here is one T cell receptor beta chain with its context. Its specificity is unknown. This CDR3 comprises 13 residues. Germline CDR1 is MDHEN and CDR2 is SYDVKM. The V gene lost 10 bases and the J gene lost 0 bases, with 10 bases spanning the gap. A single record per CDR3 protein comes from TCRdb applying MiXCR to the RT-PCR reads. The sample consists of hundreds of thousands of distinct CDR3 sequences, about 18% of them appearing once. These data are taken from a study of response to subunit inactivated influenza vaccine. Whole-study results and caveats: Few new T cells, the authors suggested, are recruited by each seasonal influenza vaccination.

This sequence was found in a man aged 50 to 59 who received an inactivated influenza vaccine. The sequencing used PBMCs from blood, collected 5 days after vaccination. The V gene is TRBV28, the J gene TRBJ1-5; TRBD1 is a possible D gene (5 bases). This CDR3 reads CATATDSNQPQHF. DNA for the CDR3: TGTGCCACGGCGACAGATAGCAATCAGCCCCAGCATTTT.